The clone carrying this T cell receptor beta chain was picked up a small number of times. Antigen: not known. This specimen comes from a study of T cells in Graves' hyperthyroidism and ophthalmopathy. Trimming at V came to 1 base and at J to 4 bases, leaving 6 bases not matched to a gene. Germline CDR1 and CDR2: MNHNS and SASEGT. The CDR3 covers 15 residues. Study findings and constraints: Stable hyperthyroidism was separated from ophthalmopathy by a model based on 13 V-J features. The model forecast ophthalmopathy, anticipating it by a median about six months before onset. Most thyroid clonotypes expanded above 0.001 were also detected in blood.

RNA transcripts provided the source from which TCR beta CDR3 regions were amplified. HTBI primers drove first-round RT-PCR of the TCR CDR3. TCRdb reprocessed the multiplex PCR reads via MiXCR and lists one record per CDR3 protein. In the table there are about 250,000 distinct CDR3 sequences, around 25% of which are singletons. This sequence joins TRBV6-1 and TRBJ1-2; 7 bases match TRBD1. This receptor was identified in a woman in her 40s with Graves' ophthalmopathy. Input material: blood. CDR3 in amino acids: CASSEGAGGVYGYTF. As DNA, the CDR3 is TGTGCCAGCAGTGAAGGCGCAGGGGGGGTCTATGGCTACACCTTC.